Only a few counts were recorded for the clone carrying this T cell receptor (beta chain). The data are from a study of control samples from healthy donors and cancer patients. CDR3 length equals 16 residues. Germline V gene data show CDR1 as SGHVS and CDR2 as FQNEAQ. V shed 3 bases and J 4 bases; nucleotides not matched to a gene: 6. Generated by immunoSEQ multiplex PCR, the TCRdb table keeps only in-frame clones and is missing some. The data show 75,000 to 90,000 clones, approximately 86% seen once. Sequencing was done on a sample of blood. The chain recombines TRBV7-8 with TRBJ2-3, with TRBD2 matching over 11 bases. The clonotype comes from a man aged 25 to 40 in good health. The CDR3 loop is CASSLVAGGPADTQYF. The CDR3, as DNA: TGTGCCAGCAGCTTGGTAGCGGGGGGGCCCGCAGATACGCAGTATTTT. The variable domain in full, completed from reference TRBV7-8 and TRBJ2-3, reads GAGVSQSPRYKVAKRGQDVALRCDPISGHVSLFWYQQALGQGPEFLTYFQNEAQLDKSGLPSDRFFAERPEGSVSTLKIQRTQQEDSAVYLCASSLVAGGPADTQYFGPGTRLTVL.